The rows below give T cell receptor beta chains drawn from one sample of a study of T cell responses to AZD1222 COVID-19 vaccine. Here immunoSEQ multiplex PCR was the method, and the copy in TCRdb shows in-frame clones only, minus some. The table shows nearly 80,000 clones, with around 81% occurring only once. Source: peripheral blood, taken on day 0 of AZD1222 vaccination. Receptor source: an adult in good health. CDR3s include the opening cysteine and the closing phenylalanine or tryptophan. The D gene is left open where the match is weak. A clone size is listed for some rows: how often the clone was seen (once, few, many), or a class if it is expanded.

CASSIIAGVSYEQYF	TGTGCCAGCAGTATAATAGCGGGAGTCTCCTACGAGCAGTACTTC	TRBJ2-7	TRBV28	NA	TRBD2
CASSFGQNQPQHF	TGTGCCAGCAGTTTCGGACAGAATCAGCCCCAGCATTTT	TRBJ1-5	TRBV12-3/TRBV12-4	NA	NA
CASSQVGLAGGPRPGELFF	TGCGCCAGCAGCCAGGTGGGACTAGCGGGAGGGCCTCGCCCCGGGGAGCTGTTTTTT	TRBJ2-2	TRBV4-1	NA	TRBD2
CASSSGGDTEAFF	TGTGCCAGCAGCTCAGGGGGGGACACTGAAGCTTTCTTT	TRBJ1-1	TRBV13	NA	TRBD1
CASSGRDRRSSGNTIYF	TGTGCCAGCAGTGGCCGGGACAGGCGCTCCTCTGGAAACACCATATATTTT	TRBJ1-3	TRBV7-2	NA	TRBD1
CASSLARFLNTEAFF	TGTGCCAGCAGCTTGGCTCGATTTCTGAACACTGAAGCTTTCTTT	TRBJ1-1	TRBV5-8	NA	NA
CASSPGAGGGYTF	TGTGCCAGCAGCCCCGGAGCTGGAGGAGGCTACACCTTC	TRBJ1-2	TRBV12-3/TRBV12-4	NA	NA
CASSQDPSSGANVLTF	TGTGCCAGCAGCCAAGATCCCTCCTCTGGGGCCAACGTCCTGACTTTC	TRBJ2-6	TRBV14	NA	NA
CASSRQGQAGNTIYF	TGTGCCAGTAGTCGACAGGGTCAGGCTGGAAACACCATATATTTT	TRBJ1-3	TRBV19	NA	TRBD1
CASSLVAISSGNTIYF	TGTGCCAGCAGCTTAGTGGCGATAAGCTCTGGAAACACCATATATTTT	TRBJ1-3	TRBV11-2	NA	NA
CASSSLGSNQPQHF	TGTGCCAGCAGCTCCCTCGGGAGCAATCAGCCCCAGCATTTT	TRBJ1-5	TRBV7-8	NA	NA
CASSTSSSREYF	TGTGCCAGCAGTACCAGTTCCTCAAGGGAGTACTTC	TRBJ2-7	TRBV12-3/TRBV12-4	NA	NA
CASSFRRGGTNEKLFF	TGTGCCAGCAGTTTCCGGCGGGGGGGGACTAATGAAAAACTGTTTTTT	TRBJ1-4	TRBV6-5	NA	NA
CASSADRVGEQYF	TGTGCCAGCAGCGCGGACAGGGTGGGTGAGCAGTACTTC	TRBJ2-7	TRBV5-8	NA	TRBD1
CASSLTPGSLSGEKLFF	TGCGCCAGCAGCTTGACCCCCGGGAGCCTATCGGGTGAAAAACTGTTTTTT	TRBJ1-4	TRBV5-1	NA	NA
CASGLGTGDNSPLHF	TGTGCTAGTGGTTTGGGCACAGGGGATAATTCACCCCTCCACTTT	TRBJ1-6	TRBV12-5	NA	TRBD1
CASRSPGETQYF	TGTGCCAGCAGATCCCCTGGGGAGACCCAGTACTTC	TRBJ2-5	TRBV2	few	NA